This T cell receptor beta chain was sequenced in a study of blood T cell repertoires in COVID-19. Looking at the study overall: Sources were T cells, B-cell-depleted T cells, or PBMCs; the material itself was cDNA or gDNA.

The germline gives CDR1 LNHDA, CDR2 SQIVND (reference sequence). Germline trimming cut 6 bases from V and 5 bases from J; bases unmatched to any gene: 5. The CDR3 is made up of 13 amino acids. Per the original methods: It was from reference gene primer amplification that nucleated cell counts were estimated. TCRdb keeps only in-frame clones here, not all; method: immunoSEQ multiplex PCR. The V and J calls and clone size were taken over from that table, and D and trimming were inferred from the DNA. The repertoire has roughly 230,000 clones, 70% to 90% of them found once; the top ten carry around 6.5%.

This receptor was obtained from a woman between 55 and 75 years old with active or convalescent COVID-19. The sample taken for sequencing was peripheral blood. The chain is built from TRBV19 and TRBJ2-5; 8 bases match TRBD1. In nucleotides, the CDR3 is TGTGCCAGTAGCACGGACAGGGACGAGACCCAGTACTTC. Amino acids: CASSTDRDETQYF.